The text below deals with one TCR beta chain. Per germline, CDR1 SGHRS and CDR2 YFSETQ. There are 16 residues in the CDR3. Trimming removed 0 bases from V and 2 bases from J; junction bases left unmatched: 2. This sample stems from a study of blood T cell repertoires in COVID-19. A Seattle source enrolled patients during active infection and followed them longitudinally. Clones were read by immunoSEQ multiplex PCR, and TCRdb kept only the in-frame ones, dropping some. The table lists some 160,000 clones, 80% to 90% of them singletons. This TCR was sampled from a woman aged 80 or over with COVID-19, enrolled during active disease. The sequencing input was peripheral blood. The V and J genes are TRBV5-1 and TRBJ1-4; 9 nucleotides align to TRBD1. The CDR3 region is CASSLGQGGTNEKLFF. CDR3 in DNA: TGCGCCAGCAGCTTGGGACAGGGGGGCACTAATGAAAAACTGTTTTTT. Variable domain in full (rest from reference TRBV5-1 and TRBJ1-4): KAGVTQTPRYLIKTRGQQVTLSCSPISGHRSVSWYQQTPGQGLQFLFEYFSETQRNKGNFPGRFSGRQFSNSRSEMNVSTLELGDSALYLCASSLGQGGTNEKLFFGSGTQLSVL.